This record concerns one T cell receptor (beta chain) sequence. This sample is part of a study of blood T cell repertoires in COVID-19. Overall study context: Both acute and convalescent COVID-19 samples were obtained from the United States, Italy and Spain. PBMCs, B-cell-depleted T cells, or T cells were the source of the cDNA or gDNA that made up the material.

Study processing details: Nucleated cell counts were estimated from reference gene primer amplification. TCRdb's table, derived via immunoSEQ multiplex PCR, lists solely in-frame clones and lacks some. That table is the source of V, J and clone size, and D and trimming were worked out from the DNA. Of roughly 80,000 clones listed, over 75% are singletons. The J segment lost 7 bases and the V segment lost 6 bases, leaving 8 bases of the junction unmatched. The CDR3 extends over 14 amino acids. Germline assignment: CDR1 LNHDA and CDR2 SQIVND (reference sequence). The source is a human donor in a cohort sampled during active COVID-19. The rearrangement uses TRBV19 and TRBJ2-1; 8 bases map to TRBD1. Sample: peripheral blood. CDR3 in amino acids: CASSYLGQANEQFF. The CDR3 DNA is TGTGCCAGTAGCTATTTGGGACAGGCGAATGAGCAGTTCTTC.